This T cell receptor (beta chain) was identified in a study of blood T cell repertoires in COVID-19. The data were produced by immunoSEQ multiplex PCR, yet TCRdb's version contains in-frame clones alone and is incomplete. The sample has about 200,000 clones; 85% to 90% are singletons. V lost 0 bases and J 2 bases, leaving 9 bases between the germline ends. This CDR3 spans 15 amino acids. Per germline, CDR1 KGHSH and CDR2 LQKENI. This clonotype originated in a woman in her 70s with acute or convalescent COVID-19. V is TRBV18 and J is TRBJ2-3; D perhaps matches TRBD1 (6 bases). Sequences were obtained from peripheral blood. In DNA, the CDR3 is TGTGCCAGCTCACCACCGGACAGATTCACAGATACGCAGTATTTT. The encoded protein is CASSPPDRFTDTQYF.